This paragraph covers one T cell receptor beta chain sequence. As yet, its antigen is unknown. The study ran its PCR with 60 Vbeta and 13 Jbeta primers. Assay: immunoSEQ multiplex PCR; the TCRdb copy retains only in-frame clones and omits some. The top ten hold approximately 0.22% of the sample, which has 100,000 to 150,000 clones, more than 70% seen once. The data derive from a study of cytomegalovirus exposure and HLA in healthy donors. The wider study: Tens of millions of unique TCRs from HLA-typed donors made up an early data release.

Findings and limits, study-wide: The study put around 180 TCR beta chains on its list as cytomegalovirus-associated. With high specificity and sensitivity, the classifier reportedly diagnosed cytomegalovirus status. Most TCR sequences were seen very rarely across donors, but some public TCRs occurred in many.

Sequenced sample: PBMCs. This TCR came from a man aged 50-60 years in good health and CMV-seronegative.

The CDR3 is CASSRGGLGPGSGANVLTF. CDR3 DNA sequence: TGTGCCAGCAGCCGGGGAGGGTTGGGCCCCGGCTCTGGGGCCAACGTCCTGACTTTC. The chain has TRBV5-5 and TRBJ2-6; 7 bases are a match to TRBD2. CDR3 length equals 19 residues. The V and J ends lost 4 bases and 0 bases, in that order; junction bases with no gene match: 13. Per the germline V gene, CDR1 is SGHKS and CDR2 is YYEKEE (reference sequence).